The present T cell receptor beta chain was sequenced within a study of T cells in Graves' hyperthyroidism and ophthalmopathy. V lost 3 bases to trimming and J lost 6 bases; unmatched junction nucleotides: 8. The CDR3 loop spans 15 amino acids. Germline V gene lookup returns CDR1 SGHAT and CDR2 FQNNGV. Authors of the study amplified TCR beta CDR3 regions from RNA transcripts. The TCR CDR3 was amplified in a first-round RT-PCR using the HTBI primer set. TCRdb reprocessed the multiplex PCR reads via MiXCR and lists one record per CDR3 protein. The sample gives over 500,000 distinct CDR3 sequences, roughly 18% of which show up once; 15% to 20% is in the top ten. General study findings and limits: In simple terms, a model built on 13 V-J features told ophthalmopathy apart from stable hyperthyroidism.

For this clonotype: What it binds is not known.

The clonotype comes from a young woman with Graves' ophthalmopathy. The sequenced material came from blood. V is TRBV11-2 and J is TRBJ2-7; the match to TRBD1 covers 10 bases. CDR3 coding DNA: TGTGCCAGCAGCTTCTCCGGGACAGGGGACGGCGAGCAGTACTTC. This sequence encodes CASSFSGTGDGEQYF. Full variable domain (rest looked up from reference TRBV11-2 and TRBJ2-7): EAGVAQSPRYKIIEKRQSVAFWCNPISGHATLYWYQQILGQGPKLLIQFQNNGVVDDSQLPKDRFSAERLKGVDSTLKIQPAKLEDSAVYLCASSFSGTGDGEQYFGPGTRLTVT.